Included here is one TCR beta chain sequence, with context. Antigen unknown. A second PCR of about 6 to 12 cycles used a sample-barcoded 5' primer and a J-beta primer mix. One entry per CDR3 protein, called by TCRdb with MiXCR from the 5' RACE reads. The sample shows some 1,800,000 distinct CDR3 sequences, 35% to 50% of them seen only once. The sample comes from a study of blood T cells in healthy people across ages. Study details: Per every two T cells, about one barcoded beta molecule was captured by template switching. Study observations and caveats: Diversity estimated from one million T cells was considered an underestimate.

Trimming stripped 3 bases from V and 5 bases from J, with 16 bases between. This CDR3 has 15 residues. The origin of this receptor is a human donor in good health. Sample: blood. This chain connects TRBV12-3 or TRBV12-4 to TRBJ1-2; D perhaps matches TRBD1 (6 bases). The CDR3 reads CASSLGAGNLYGYTF. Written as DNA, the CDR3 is TGTGCCAGCAGTTTGGGGGCAGGGAACCTATATGGCTACACCTTC.